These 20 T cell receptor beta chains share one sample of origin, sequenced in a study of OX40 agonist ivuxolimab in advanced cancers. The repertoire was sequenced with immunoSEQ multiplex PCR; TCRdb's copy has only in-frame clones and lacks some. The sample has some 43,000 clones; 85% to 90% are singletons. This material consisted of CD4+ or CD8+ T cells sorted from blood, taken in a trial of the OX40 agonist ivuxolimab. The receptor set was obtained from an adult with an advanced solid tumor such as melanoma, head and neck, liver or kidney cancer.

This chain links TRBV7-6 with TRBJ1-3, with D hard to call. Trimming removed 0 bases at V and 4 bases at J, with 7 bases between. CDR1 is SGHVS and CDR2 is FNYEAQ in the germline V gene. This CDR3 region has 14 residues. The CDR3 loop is CASSLAGSGNTIYF. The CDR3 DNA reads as TGTGCCAGCAGCTTAGCAGGGTCCGGAAACACCATATATTTT.

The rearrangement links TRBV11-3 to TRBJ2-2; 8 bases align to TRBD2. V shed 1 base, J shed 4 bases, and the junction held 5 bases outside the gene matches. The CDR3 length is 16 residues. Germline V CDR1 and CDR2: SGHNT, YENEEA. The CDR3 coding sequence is TGTGCCAGCAGCTTAGGAACTAGCGGACCCACCGGGGAGCTGTTTTTT. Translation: CASSLGTSGPTGELFF.

The CDR3 loop reads CASSYRYTDTQYF. The DNA for the CDR3 is TGTGCCAGCAGTTACCGTTACACAGATACGCAGTATTTT. The gene calls are TRBV6-5 and TRBJ2-3; D is uncertain. V lost 2 bases, J lost 2 bases, and 5 bases lay in between. Germline CDR1 MNHEY, CDR2 SVGAGI. The CDR3 spans 13 residues.

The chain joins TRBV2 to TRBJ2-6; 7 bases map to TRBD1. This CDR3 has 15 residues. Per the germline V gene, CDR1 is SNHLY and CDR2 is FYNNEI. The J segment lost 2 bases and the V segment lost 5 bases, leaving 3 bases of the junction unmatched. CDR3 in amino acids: CASSHRGTGANVLTF. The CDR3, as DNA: TGTGCCAGCAGTCACAGGGGCACTGGGGCCAACGTCCTGACTTTC.

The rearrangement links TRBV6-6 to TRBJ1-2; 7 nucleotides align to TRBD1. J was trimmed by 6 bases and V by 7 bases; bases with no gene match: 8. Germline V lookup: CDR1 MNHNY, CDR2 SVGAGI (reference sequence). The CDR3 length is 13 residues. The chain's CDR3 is CASTNQGVDGYTF. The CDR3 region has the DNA TGTGCCAGCACCAACCAGGGGGTGGATGGCTACACCTTC.

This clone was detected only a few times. The CDR3 here is CASSLGTGNYGYTF. The CDR3 nucleotides are TGTGCCAGCAGCTTGGGGACAGGAAACTATGGCTACACCTTC. This chain uses TRBV11-2 with TRBJ1-2; TRBD1 matches at 8 bases. From germline, CDR1 is SGHAT and CDR2 FQNNGV. The CDR3 covers 14 residues. V lost 3 bases to trimming and J lost 2 bases; unmatched junction nucleotides: 2.

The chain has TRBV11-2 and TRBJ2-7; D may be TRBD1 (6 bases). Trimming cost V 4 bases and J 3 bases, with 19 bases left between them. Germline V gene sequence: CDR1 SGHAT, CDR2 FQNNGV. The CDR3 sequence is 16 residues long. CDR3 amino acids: CASSSLRGIASYEQYF. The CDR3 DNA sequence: TGTGCCAGCAGCTCCCTCAGGGGAATTGCGAGCTACGAGCAGTACTTC. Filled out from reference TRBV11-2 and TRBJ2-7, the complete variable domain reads EAGVAQSPRYKIIEKRQSVAFWCNPISGHATLYWYQQILGQGPKLLIQFQNNGVVDDSQLPKDRFSAERLKGVDSTLKIQPAKLEDSAVYLCASSSLRGIASYEQYFGPGTRLTVT.

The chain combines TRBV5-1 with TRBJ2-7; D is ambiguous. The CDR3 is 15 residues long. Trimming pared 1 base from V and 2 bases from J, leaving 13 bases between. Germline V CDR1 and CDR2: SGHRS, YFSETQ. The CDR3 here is CASSLLGPPTYEQYF. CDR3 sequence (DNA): TGCGCCAGCAGCTTGTTAGGACCGCCGACCTACGAGCAGTACTTC.

The CDR3 is CTTPGLNGYTF. CDR3 sequence (DNA): TGCACCACACCCGGGCTTAATGGCTACACCTTC. V gene TRBV20-1 combines with J gene TRBJ1-2; D is uncertain. The length of the CDR3 is 11 residues. The germline gives CDR1 DFQATT, CDR2 SNEGSKA (reference sequence).

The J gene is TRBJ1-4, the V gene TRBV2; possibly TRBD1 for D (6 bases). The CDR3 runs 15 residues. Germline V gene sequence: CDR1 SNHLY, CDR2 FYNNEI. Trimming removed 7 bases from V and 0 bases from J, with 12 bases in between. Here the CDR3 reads CASIGDTATNEKLFF. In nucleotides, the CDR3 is TGTGCCAGCATCGGGGACACAGCAACTAATGAAAAACTGTTTTTT.

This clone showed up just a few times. Here the CDR3 DNA reads TGTGCCAGCACCCGATTTCCGGGTGGCTACACCTTC. It yields the protein CASTRFPGGYTF. The chain links TRBV5-4 to TRBJ1-2; D gene uncertain. V lost 6 bases, J lost 7 bases, and 13 bases lay in between. This CDR3 spans 12 amino acids. Germline loops: CDR1 SGHNT, CDR2 YYREEE (reference sequence).

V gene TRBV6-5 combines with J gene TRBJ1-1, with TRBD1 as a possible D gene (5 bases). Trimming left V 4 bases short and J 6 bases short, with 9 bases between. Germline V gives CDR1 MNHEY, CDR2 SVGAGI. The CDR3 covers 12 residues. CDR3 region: CASSSETAEAFF. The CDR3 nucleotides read TGTGCCAGCAGTTCTGAGACAGCTGAAGCTTTCTTT.

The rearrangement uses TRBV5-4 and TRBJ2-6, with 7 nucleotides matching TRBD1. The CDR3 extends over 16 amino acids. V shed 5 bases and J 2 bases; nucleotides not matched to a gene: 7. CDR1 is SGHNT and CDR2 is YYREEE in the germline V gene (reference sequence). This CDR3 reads CASSSLDRAGANVLTF. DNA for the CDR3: TGTGCCAGCAGTTCTCTTGACAGGGCTGGGGCCAACGTCCTGACTTTC.

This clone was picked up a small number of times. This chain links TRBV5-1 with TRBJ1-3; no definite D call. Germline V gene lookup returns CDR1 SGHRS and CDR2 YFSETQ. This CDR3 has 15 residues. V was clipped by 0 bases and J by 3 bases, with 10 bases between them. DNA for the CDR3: TGCGCCAGCAGCTTGGCCGGTCAGAATGGAAACACCATATATTTT. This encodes CASSLAGQNGNTIYF.

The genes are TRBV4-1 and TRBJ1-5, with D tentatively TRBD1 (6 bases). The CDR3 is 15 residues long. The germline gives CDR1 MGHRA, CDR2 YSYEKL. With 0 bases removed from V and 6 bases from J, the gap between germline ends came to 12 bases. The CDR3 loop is CASSQDSQGIQPQHF. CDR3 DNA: TGCGCCAGCAGCCAAGATTCACAGGGCATTCAGCCCCAGCATTTT.

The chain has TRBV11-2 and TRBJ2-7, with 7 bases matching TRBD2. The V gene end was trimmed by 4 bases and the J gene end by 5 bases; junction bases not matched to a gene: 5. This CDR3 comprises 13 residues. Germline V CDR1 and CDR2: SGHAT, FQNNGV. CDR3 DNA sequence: TGTGCCAGCAGCTCGGCGGGGGTCGACGAGCAGTACTTC. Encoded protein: CASSSAGVDEQYF.

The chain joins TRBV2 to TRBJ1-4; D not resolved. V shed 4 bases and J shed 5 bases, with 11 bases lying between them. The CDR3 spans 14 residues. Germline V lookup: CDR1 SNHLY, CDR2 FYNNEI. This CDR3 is CASSAREGNEKLFF. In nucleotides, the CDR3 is TGTGCCAGCAGTGCTCGGGAAGGAAATGAAAAACTGTTTTTT.

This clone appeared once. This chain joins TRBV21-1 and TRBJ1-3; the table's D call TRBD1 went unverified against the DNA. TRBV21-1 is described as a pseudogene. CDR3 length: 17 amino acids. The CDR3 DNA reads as TGTGCCAGCAGCAAGGACAGGGGAAGGAGCTCTGGAAACACCATATATTTT. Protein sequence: CASSKDRGRSSGNTIYF.

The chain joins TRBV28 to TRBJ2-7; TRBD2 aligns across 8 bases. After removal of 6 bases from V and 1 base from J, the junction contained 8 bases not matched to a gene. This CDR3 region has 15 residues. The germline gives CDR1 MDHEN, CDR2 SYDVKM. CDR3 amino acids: CASRRTSPSSYEQYF. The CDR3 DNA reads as TGTGCCAGCAGGAGGACTAGCCCGAGTTCCTACGAGCAGTACTTC.

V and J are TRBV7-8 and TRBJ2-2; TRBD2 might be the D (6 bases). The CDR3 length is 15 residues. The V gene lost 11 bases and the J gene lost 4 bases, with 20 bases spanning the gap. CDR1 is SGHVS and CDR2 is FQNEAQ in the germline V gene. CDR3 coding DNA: TGTGCCTCGACTACAACGGACTACCTCACCGGGGAGCTGTTTTTT. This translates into CASTTTDYLTGELFF.